The rows below give T cell receptor beta chains drawn from one sample of a study of T cell repertoires in aging, cancer and after chemotherapy. Each CDR3 protein gets one entry after TCRdb re-called the multiplex PCR reads with MiXCR. The repertoire holds 1,200 or so distinct CDR3 sequences, with approximately 30% as singletons. The sample comprised blood. The source of these receptors is a human donor with a solid tumor. The CDR3 runs from the conserved cysteine through the conserved F or W. Each record gives: D gene, clone size, V gene, J gene, CDR3 protein, CDR3 DNA. A D gene is named only where the DNA matches it firmly. Some rows mark clone size as missing; the rest say once, few, many or name a class of expanded clone.

>NA|large|TRBV30|TRBJ1-2
CAWTAIGMGGYTF
TGTGCCTGGACCGCAATTGGGATGGGTGGCTACACCTTC
>TRBD2|once|TRBV20-1|TRBJ2-5
CSACRLAGETQYF
TGCAGTGCCTGCAGACTAGCTGGAGAGACCCAGTACTTC
>TRBD1|large|TRBV19|TRBJ1-6
CASSRDREVFYNSPLHF
TGTGCCAGTAGTCGGGACAGGGAGGTTTTCTATAATTCACCCCTCCACTTT
>NA|large|TRBV30|TRBJ2-7
CAWSVRRQGQYF
TGTGCCTGGAGTGTACGACGGCAGGGTCAGTACTTC
>TRBD1|large|TRBV12-3/TRBV12-4|TRBJ2-2
CASSYRGQDTGELFF
TGTGCCAGCAGCTACAGGGGGCAGGACACCGGGGAGCTGTTTTTT
>NA|large|TRBV6-5|TRBJ2-5
CASSYGPNTEETQYF
TGTGCCAGCAGTTACGGTCCGAATACTGAAGAGACCCAGTACTTC
>TRBD1|NA|TRBV5-1|TRBJ1-1
CASSGGTGRNTEAFF
TGCGCCAGCAGCGGAGGGACAGGGAGGAACACTGAAGCTTTCTTT
>TRBD1|once|TRBV6-2/TRBV6-3|TRBJ2-2
CASSGDRPNTGELFF
TGTGCCAGCAGTGGGGACAGGCCAAACACCGGGGAGCTGTTTTTT
>NA|NA|TRBV20-1|TRBJ2-7
CSAKLGRIEQYF
TGCAGTGCTAAACTAGGCAGAATCGAGCAGTACTTC
>NA|medium-sized|TRBV18|TRBJ1-1
CASSPQGLGTEAFF
TGTGCCAGCTCACCGCAGGGATTGGGCACTGAAGCTTTCTTT
>NA|few|TRBV4-2|TRBJ2-5
CASSQDGLTWDRMYQETQYF
TGTGCCAGCAGCCAAGATGGGTTAACTTGGGACCGAATGTACCAAGAGACCCAGTACTTC
>NA|large|TRBV27|TRBJ2-3
CASSLSLLHRPDTQYF
TGTGCCAGCAGTTTGTCACTTCTGCACAGACCAGATACGCAGTATTTT
>TRBD1|NA|TRBV12-3/TRBV12-4|TRBJ1-4
CASRRQGGVKLFF
TGTGCCAGCAGGAGACAGGGGGGAGTAAAACTGTTTTTT
>NA|NA|TRBV20-1|TRBJ1-2
CSASVSGTGYGYTF
TGCAGTGCTTCAGTATCCGGGACTGGATATGGCTACACCTTC
>NA|large|TRBV27|TRBJ2-7
CASSFTAGTASYEQYF
TGTGCCAGCAGTTTCACCGCCGGGACGGCCTCCTACGAGCAGTACTTC
>NA|few|TRBV4-3|TRBJ2-7
CASSQFGGSYEQYF
TGCGCCAGCAGCCAATTCGGGGGCTCCTACGAGCAGTACTTC
>TRBD2|NA|TRBV11-2|TRBJ2-7
CASSIGGGDYEQYF
TGTGCCAGCAGCATAGGCGGGGGGGATTACGAGCAGTACTTC
>TRBD1|large|TRBV12-3/TRBV12-4|TRBJ2-7
CASSWTGGGYEQYF
TGTGCCAGCAGTTGGACAGGGGGTGGCTACGAGCAGTACTTC
>TRBD2|NA|TRBV29-1|TRBJ2-5
CSVEASGGLITYF
TGCAGCGTTGAAGCTAGCGGGGGCCTCATCACTTACTTC
>TRBD2|NA|TRBV9|TRBJ2-5
CASSAGTSKETQYF
TGTGCCAGCAGCGCCGGGACTAGTAAAGAGACCCAGTACTTC
>NA|NA|TRBV20-1|TRBJ1-1
CSASKKTEAFF
TGCAGTGCTAGTAAGAAAACTGAAGCTTTCTTT
>NA|medium-sized|TRBV6-2/TRBV6-3|TRBJ1-2
CASSSLANYGYTF
TGTGCCAGCAGTTCCCTAGCTAACTATGGCTACACCTTC
>TRBD1|NA|TRBV20-1|TRBJ1-5
CSARDPLDREAQPQHF
TGCAGTGCTAGAGACCCTCTGGACAGGGAGGCTCAGCCCCAGCATTTT
>TRBD1|large|TRBV19|TRBJ1-2
CASSIRPSGTDYGYTF
TGTGCCAGTAGTATAAGGCCTTCCGGGACAGACTATGGCTACACCTTC
>NA|NA|TRBV7-2|TRBJ2-7
CASSPQGGYEQYF
TGTGCCAGCAGCCCTCAGGGGGGCTACGAGCAGTACTTC
>NA|large|TRBV27|TRBJ1-4
CASRDGEKLFF
TGTGCCAGCAGGGATGGGGAAAAACTGTTTTTT
>TRBD2|NA|TRBV19|TRBJ2-1
CASRTSGVGSYNEQFF
TGTGCCAGTCGGACTAGCGGGGTTGGCTCCTACAATGAGCAGTTCTTC
>TRBD1|NA|TRBV24-1|TRBJ2-1
CATSDPGTGAYNEQFF
TGTGCCACCAGTGATCCCGGGACAGGGGCATACAATGAGCAGTTCTTC
>TRBD2|few|TRBV28|TRBJ2-7
CASRTQRLAGGSYEQYF
TGTGCCAGCAGGACCCAGAGACTAGCGGGGGGTTCCTACGAGCAGTACTTC